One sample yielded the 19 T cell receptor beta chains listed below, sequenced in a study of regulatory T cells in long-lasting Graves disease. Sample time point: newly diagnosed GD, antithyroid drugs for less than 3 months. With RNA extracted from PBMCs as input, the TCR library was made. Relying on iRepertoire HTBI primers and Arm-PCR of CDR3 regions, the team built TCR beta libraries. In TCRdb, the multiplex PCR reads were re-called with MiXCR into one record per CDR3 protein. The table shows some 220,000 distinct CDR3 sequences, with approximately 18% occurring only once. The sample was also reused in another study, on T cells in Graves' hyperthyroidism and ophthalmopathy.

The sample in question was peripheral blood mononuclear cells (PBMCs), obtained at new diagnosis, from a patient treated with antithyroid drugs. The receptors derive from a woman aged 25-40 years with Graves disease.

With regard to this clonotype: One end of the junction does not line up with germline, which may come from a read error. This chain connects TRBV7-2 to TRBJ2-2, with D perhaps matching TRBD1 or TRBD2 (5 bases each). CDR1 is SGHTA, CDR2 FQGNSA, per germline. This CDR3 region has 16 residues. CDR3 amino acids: CASSPTGASNTGELLF. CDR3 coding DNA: TGTGCCAGCAGCCCAACCGGGGCTAGTAACACCGGGGAGCTGCTTTTT.

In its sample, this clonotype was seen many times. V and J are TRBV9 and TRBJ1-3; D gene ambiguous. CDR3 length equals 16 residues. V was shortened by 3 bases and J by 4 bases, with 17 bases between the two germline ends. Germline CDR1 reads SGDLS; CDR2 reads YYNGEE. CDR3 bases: TGTGCCAGCAGCGCGCGGACTGGAGTAGGAGGAAACACCATATATTTT. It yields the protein CASSARTGVGGNTIYF.

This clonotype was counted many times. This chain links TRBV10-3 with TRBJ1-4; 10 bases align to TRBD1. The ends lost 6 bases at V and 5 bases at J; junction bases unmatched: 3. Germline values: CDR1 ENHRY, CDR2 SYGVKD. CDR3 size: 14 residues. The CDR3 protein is CAIRPGQGNEKLFF. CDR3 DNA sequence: TGTGCCATCAGGCCGGGACAGGGGAATGAAAAACTGTTTTTT.

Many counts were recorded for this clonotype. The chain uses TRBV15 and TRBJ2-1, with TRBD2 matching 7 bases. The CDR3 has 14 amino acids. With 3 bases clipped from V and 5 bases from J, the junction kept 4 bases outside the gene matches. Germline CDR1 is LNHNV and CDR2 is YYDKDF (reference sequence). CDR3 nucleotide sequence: TGTGCCACCAGCAGGGACGGGGGGAACAATGAGCAGTTCTTC. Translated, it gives CATSRDGGNNEQFF.

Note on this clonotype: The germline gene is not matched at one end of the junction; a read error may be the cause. This chain's CDR3 is CASSLMASGSNDQYF. The CDR3 DNA reads as TGTGCTAGCAGCTTAATGGCTAGCGGGAGCAACGATCAGTACTTC. The V call is TRBV7-2, the J call TRBJ2-7; 10 bases agree with TRBD2. CDR3 length: 15 residues. The V gene's germline CDR1 is SGHTA and CDR2 FQGNSA.

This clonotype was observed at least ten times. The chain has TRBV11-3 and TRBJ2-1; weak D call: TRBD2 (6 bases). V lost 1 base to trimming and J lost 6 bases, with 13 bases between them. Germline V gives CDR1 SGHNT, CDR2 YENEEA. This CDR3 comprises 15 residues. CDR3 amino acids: CASSLGRVAANEQFF. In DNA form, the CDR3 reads TGTGCCAGCAGCTTAGGAAGAGTAGCGGCCAATGAGCAGTTCTTC.

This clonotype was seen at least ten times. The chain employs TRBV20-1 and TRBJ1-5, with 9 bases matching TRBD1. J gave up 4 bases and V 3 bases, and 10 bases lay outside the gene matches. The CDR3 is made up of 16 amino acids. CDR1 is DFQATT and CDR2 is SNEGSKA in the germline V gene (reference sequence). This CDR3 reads CSARAPRDRVNQPQHF. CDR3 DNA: TGCAGTGCTAGGGCCCCCAGGGACAGGGTGAATCAGCCCCAGCATTTT.

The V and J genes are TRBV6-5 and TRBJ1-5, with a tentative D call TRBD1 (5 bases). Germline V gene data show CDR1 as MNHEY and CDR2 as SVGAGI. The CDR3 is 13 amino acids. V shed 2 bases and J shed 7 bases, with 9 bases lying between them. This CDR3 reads CASSYRGTQPQHF. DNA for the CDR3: TGTGCCAGCAGTTACCGAGGGACCCAGCCCCAGCATTTT.

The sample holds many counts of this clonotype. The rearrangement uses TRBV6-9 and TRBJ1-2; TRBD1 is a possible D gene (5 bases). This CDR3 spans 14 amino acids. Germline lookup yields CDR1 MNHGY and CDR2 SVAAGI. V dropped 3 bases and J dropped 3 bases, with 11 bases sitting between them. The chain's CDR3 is CASSYSGAYYGYTF. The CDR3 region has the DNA TGTGCCAGCAGTTACTCCGGGGCTTACTATGGCTACACCTTC.

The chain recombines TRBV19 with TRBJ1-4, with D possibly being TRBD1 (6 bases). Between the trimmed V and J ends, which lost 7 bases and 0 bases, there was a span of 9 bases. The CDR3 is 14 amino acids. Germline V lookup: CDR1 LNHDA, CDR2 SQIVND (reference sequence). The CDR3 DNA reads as TGTGCCAGTACGACAGGAGCAACTAATGAAAAACTGTTTTTT. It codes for CASTTGATNEKLFF.

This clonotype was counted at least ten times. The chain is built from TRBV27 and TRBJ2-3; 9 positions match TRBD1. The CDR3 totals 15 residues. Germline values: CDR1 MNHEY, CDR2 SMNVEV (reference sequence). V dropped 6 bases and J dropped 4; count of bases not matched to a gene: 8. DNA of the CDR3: TGTGCCAGCAGCCCATGGGACAGGGAGTCAGATACGCAGTATTTT. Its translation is CASSPWDRESDTQYF.

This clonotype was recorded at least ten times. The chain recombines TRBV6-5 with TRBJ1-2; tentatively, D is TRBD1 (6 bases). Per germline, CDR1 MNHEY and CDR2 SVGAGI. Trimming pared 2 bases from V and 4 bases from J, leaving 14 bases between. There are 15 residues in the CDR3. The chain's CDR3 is CASSYEGGAPYGYTF. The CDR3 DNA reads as TGTGCCAGCAGTTACGAGGGGGGGGCCCCCTATGGCTACACCTTC.

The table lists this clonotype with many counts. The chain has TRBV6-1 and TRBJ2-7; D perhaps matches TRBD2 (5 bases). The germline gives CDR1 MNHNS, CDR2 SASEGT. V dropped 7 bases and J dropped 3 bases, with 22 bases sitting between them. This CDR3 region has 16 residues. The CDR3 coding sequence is TGTGCCAGCAAGGAACAGCTAAGTTACCGGGGCTACGAGCAGTACTTC. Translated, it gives CASKEQLSYRGYEQYF.

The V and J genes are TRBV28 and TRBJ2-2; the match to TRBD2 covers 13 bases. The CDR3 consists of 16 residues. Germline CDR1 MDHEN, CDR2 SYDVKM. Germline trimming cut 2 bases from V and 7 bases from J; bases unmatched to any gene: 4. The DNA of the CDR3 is TGTGCCAGCAGTTTAGGACTAGCGGGAGACGTCGGGGAGCTGTTTTTT. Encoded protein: CASSLGLAGDVGELFF.

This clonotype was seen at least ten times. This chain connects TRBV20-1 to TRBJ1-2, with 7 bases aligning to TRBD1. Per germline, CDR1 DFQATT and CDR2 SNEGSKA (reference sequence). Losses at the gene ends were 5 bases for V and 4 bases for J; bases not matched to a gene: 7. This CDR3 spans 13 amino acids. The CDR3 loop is CSAARDSGYGYTF. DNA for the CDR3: TGCAGTGCTGCTAGGGACAGCGGCTATGGCTACACCTTC.

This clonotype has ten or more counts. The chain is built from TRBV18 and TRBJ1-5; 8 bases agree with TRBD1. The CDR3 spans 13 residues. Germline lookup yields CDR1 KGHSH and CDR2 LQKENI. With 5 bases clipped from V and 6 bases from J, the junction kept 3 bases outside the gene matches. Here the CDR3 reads CASSIQGGQPQHF. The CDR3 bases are TGTGCCAGCTCAATACAGGGGGGTCAGCCCCAGCATTTT. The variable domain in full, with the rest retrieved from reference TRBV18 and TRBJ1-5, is NAGVMQNPRHLVRRRGQEARLRCSPMKGHSHVYWYRQLPEEGLKFMVYLQKENIIDESGMPKERFSAEFPKEGPSILRIQQVVRGDSAAYFCASSIQGGQPQHFGDGTRLSIL.

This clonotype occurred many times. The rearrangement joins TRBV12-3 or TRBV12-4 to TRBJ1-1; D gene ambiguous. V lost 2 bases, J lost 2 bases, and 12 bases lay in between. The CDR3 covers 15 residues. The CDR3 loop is CASSLRTDGNTEAFF. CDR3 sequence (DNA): TGTGCCAGCAGTTTACGGACCGACGGTAACACTGAAGCTTTCTTT.

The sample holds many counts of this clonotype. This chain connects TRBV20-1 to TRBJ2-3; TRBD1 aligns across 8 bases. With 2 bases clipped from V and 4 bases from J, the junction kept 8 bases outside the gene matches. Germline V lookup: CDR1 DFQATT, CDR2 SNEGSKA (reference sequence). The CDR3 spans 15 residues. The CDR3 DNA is TGCAGTGCTAGATCCCCAGGGACAGGTCCAGATACGCAGTATTTT. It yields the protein CSARSPGTGPDTQYF.

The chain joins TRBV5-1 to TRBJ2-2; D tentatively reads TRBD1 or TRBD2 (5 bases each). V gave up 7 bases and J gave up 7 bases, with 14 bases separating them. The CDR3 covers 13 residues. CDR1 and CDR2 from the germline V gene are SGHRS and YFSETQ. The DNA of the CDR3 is TGCGCCAGCTGTCCCGGGACGGGCGGGGAGCTGTTTTTT. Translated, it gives CASCPGTGGELFF. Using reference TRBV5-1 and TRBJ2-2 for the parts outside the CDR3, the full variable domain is KAGVTQTPRYLIKTRGQQVTLSCSPISGHRSVSWYQQTPGQGLQFLFEYFSETQRNKGNFPGRFSGRQFSNSRSEMNVSTLELGDSALYLCASCPGTGGELFFGEGSRLTVL.